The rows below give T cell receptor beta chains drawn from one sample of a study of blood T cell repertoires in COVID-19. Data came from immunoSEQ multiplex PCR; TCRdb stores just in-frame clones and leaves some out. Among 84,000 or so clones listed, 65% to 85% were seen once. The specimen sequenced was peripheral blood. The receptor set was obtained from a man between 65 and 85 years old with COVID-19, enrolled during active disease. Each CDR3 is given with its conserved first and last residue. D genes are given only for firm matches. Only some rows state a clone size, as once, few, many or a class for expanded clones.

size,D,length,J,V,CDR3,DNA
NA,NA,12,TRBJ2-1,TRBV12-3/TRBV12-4,CASRYERNEQFF,TGTGCCAGCAGGTACGAGAGGAATGAGCAGTTCTTC
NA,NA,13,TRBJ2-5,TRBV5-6,CASRGDGAGTQYF,TGTGCCAGCAGGGGAGACGGAGCTGGGACCCAGTACTTC
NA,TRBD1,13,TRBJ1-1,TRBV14,CASTGDRNTEAFF,TGTGCCAGCACCGGGGACAGGAACACTGAAGCTTTCTTT
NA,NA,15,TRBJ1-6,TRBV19,CASTPGVSYNSPLHF,TGTGCCAGTACCCCGGGAGTCTCCTATAATTCACCCCTCCACTTT
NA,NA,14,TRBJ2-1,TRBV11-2,CASSHSGAYNEQFF,TGTGCCAGCAGCCACAGCGGAGCCTACAATGAGCAGTTCTTC
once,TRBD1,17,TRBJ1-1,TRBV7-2,CASSPIPGQGKFTEAFF,TGTGCCAGCAGCCCGATACCGGGACAGGGGAAGTTCACTGAAGCTTTCTTT
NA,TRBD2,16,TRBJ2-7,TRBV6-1,CASSEIRGRVSYEQYF,TGTGCCAGCAGTGAGATAAGAGGGAGGGTCTCCTACGAGCAGTACTTC
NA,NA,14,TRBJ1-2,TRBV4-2,CASSLGQSSYGYTF,TGTGCCAGCAGCCTTGGACAGTCTTCCTATGGCTACACCTTC
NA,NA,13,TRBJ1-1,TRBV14,CASSQVQNTEAFF,TGTGCCAGCAGCCAAGTTCAGAACACTGAAGCTTTCTTT
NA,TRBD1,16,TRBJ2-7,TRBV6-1,CASSEWGTGASYEQYF,TGTGCCAGCAGTGAATGGGGGACAGGGGCATCCTACGAGCAGTACTTC
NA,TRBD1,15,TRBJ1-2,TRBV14,CASSPITGGNYGYTF,TGTGCCAGCAGCCCCATTACAGGGGGCAACTATGGCTACACCTTC
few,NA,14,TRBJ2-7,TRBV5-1,CASSPPRETEEQYF,TGCGCCAGCAGCCCCCCCCGGGAGACGGAAGAGCAGTACTTC
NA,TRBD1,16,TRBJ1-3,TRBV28,CASSPAAGGSGNTIYF,TGTGCCAGCAGTCCCGCGGCAGGGGGCTCTGGAAACACCATATATTTT
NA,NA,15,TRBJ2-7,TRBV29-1,CSVKRAQDSSYEQYF,TGCAGCGTTAAGCGTGCACAGGATAGCTCCTACGAGCAGTACTTC
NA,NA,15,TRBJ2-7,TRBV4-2,CASSQSEGQTYEQYF,TGTGCCAGCAGCCAATCGGAAGGACAGACCTACGAGCAGTACTTC
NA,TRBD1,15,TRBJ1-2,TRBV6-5,CASRRPGQGFYGYTF,TGTGCCAGCAGGCGTCCGGGACAGGGCTTCTATGGCTACACCTTC
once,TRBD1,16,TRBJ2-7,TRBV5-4,CASSRADRVESYEQYF,TGTGCCAGCAGTCGGGCGGACAGGGTGGAGTCCTACGAGCAGTACTTC
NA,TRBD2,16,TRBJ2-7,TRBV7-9,CASSPEAGLAEYEQYF,TGTGCCAGCAGCCCCGAAGCGGGACTAGCGGAGTACGAGCAGTACTTC
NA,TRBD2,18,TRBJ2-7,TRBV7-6,CASTKTGGGLAGVSEQYF,TGTGCCAGCACCAAAACCGGGGGGGGACTAGCGGGAGTTTCCGAGCAGTACTTC
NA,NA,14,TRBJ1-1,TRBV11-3,CASSSPGGNTEAFF,TGTGCCAGCAGCTCCCCCGGAGGTAATACTGAAGCTTTCTTT
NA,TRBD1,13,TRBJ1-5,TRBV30,CAWSPSDRPPQHF,TGTGCCTGGAGTCCATCGGACAGGCCGCCCCAGCATTTT
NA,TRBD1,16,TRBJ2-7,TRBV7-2,CASSLAGQGLSYEQYF,TGTGCCAGCAGCTTAGCGGGACAGGGATTATCCTACGAGCAGTACTTC
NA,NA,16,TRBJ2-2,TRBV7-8,CASSSLKGGDTGELFF,TGTGCCAGCAGCTCTTTAAAGGGAGGAGACACCGGGGAGCTGTTTTTT
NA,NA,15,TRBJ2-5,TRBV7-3,CASSLIGAPRETQYF,TGTGCCAGCAGCTTAATTGGGGCCCCGAGGGAGACCCAGTACTTC
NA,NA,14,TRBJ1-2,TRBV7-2,CASSSARTNYGYTF,TGTGCCAGCAGCTCAGCCAGAACTAACTATGGCTACACCTTC